Each of the 31 T cell receptor beta chains below was sequenced from the same sample in a study of technical replicates of blood from several donors (dated by TCRdb to about 2017). Receptors were amplified or captured by the immunoSEQ multiplex PCR assay. TCRdb stores this immuneACCESS table with in-frame sequences only. Part of the clones is absent; in the studies checked, under half of the shortfall reflects unresolved V genes, and no reason is known for the rest. This sample lists some 63,000 clones; just under 90% were detected once. The ten largest clones take up more than 4.5% of the sample. Source material: PBMCs. The receptors were sampled from a human donor in good health. Some clones in this sample may be carry-over from other donors' samples.

The chain combines TRBV28 with TRBJ2-1; 7 bases map to TRBD2. Germline trimming cut 5 bases from V and 10 bases from J; bases unmatched to any gene: 17. The CDR3 has 16 residues. Germline CDR1 and CDR2: MDHEN and SYDVKM. As DNA, the CDR3 is TGTGCCAGCAGTCCGGGGGGTAGCGGAGGGGTAAGGGAGCAGTTCTTC. Encoded protein: CASSPGGSGGVREQFF.

V and J are TRBV19 and TRBJ2-7; 8 positions match TRBD1. Germline assignment: CDR1 LNHDA and CDR2 SQIVND (reference sequence). After removal of 6 bases from V and 1 base from J, the junction contained 8 bases not matched to a gene. CDR3 length: 15 residues. CDR3 coding DNA: TGTGCCAGTAGCGGGTCAGGGGGCGGATCCTACGAGCAGTACTTC. Translation: CASSGSGGGSYEQYF.

This chain joins TRBV25-1 and TRBJ1-4; possibly TRBD1 for D (6 bases). Deletions cut 2 bases from V and 3 bases from J, with 10 bases between. The CDR3 spans 15 residues. Germline V gene lookup returns CDR1 MGHDK and CDR2 SYGVNS. The CDR3 reads CASSEEWTANEKLFF. DNA of the CDR3: TGTGCCAGCAGTGAAGAGTGGACAGCTAATGAAAAACTGTTTTTT.

The rearrangement links TRBV7-6 to TRBJ2-3, with 11 bases matching TRBD2. This CDR3 comprises 15 residues. Trimming at V came to 4 bases and at J to 5 bases, leaving 5 bases not matched to a gene. Germline CDR1 is SGHVS and CDR2 is FNYEAQ. The CDR3: CASSSTGLAGDTQYF. CDR3 bases: TGTGCCAGCAGCTCCACTGGACTAGCGGGAGATACGCAGTATTTT. Full variable domain (remainder filled in from reference TRBV7-6 and TRBJ2-3): GAGVSQSPRYKVTKRGQDVALRCDPISGHVSLYWYRQALGQGPEFLTYFNYEAQQDKSGLPNDRFSAERPEGSISTLTIQRTEQRDSAMYRCASSSTGLAGDTQYFGPGTRLTVL.

V gene TRBV19 combines with J gene TRBJ1-1; D might be TRBD1 (6 bases). With 6 bases removed from V and 0 bases from J, the gap between germline ends came to 11 bases. The CDR3 has 14 amino acids. Germline assignment: CDR1 LNHDA and CDR2 SQIVND (reference sequence). The DNA of the CDR3 is TGTGCCAGTAGACCGGACAGAATGAACACTGAAGCTTTCTTT. Translated, it gives CASRPDRMNTEAFF.

Here the CDR3 reads CASSTRQSSYNSPLHF. CDR3 coding DNA: TGTGCCAGCAGCACCCGACAGAGCTCCTATAATTCACCCCTCCACTTT. The chain couples TRBV7-2 to TRBJ1-6; D might be TRBD1 (5 bases). V gave up 5 bases and J gave up 0 bases, with 11 bases separating them. The CDR3 length is 16 residues. Germline V gene data show CDR1 as SGHTA and CDR2 as FQGNSA.

This sequence joins TRBV30 and TRBJ2-3; a possible D gene is TRBD2 (6 bases). V lost 2 bases and J lost 2, with 11 bases in between. Per the germline V gene, CDR1 is GTSNPN and CDR2 is SVGIG (reference sequence). The CDR3 is 14 amino acids. The CDR3 region has the DNA TGTGCCTGGAGTACCGGGAGCCTCACAGATACGCAGTATTTT. It yields the protein CAWSTGSLTDTQYF.

The chain couples TRBV18 to TRBJ2-7; tentative D call: TRBD2 (8 bases). Trimming shortened V by 2 bases and J by 2 bases, and 13 bases separated the two germline ends. CDR1 and CDR2 from the germline V gene are KGHSH and LQKENI. There are 15 residues in the CDR3. CDR3 sequence reads: CASSPTGGGPYEQYF. The DNA for the CDR3 is TGTGCCAGCTCACCAACGGGAGGGGGCCCCTACGAGCAGTACTTC.

V usage is TRBV5-1 and J usage is TRBJ1-4, with a possible D match to TRBD1 (6 bases). V was trimmed by 5 bases and J by 4 bases, leaving 12 bases between them. CDR1 and CDR2 from the germline V gene are SGHRS and YFSETQ. CDR3 length: 14 amino acids. CDR3 region: CASRTQGGNEKLFF. In DNA form, the CDR3 reads TGCGCCAGCAGGACCCAAGGGGGTAATGAAAAACTGTTTTTT.

The chain combines TRBV9 with TRBJ2-1, with 7 bases aligning to TRBD2. Trimming took 4 bases from V and 9 from J; bases not matched to a gene: 13. Germline V gene data show CDR1 as SGDLS and CDR2 as YYNGEE. The CDR3 has 15 amino acids. The CDR3 DNA is TGTGCCAGCAGCACGCCCCTGGGGGGGTCCGGTGAGCAGTTCTTC. As protein: CASSTPLGGSGEQFF.

This chain uses TRBV27 with TRBJ1-4; weak D call: TRBD1 (5 bases). CDR1 and CDR2 (germline): MNHEY, SMNVEV (reference sequence). The germline V and J ends were trimmed by 6 bases and 1 base, with 15 bases remaining between them. The CDR3 is made up of 16 amino acids. This chain's CDR3 is CASSRASGGTNEKLFF. Here the CDR3 DNA reads TGTGCCAGCAGCCGCGCTTCGGGGGGAACTAATGAAAAACTGTTTTTT. Together with reference TRBV27 and TRBJ1-4, the CDR3 gives the full variable domain: EAQVTQNPRYLITVTGKKLTVTCSQNMNHEYMSWYRQDPGLGLRQIYYSMNVEVTDKGDVPEGYKVSRKEKRNFPLILESPSPNQTSLYFCASSRASGGTNEKLFFGSGTQLSVL.

This chain connects TRBV6-6 to TRBJ2-2; D gene ambiguous. Germline CDR1 reads MNHNY; CDR2 reads SVGAGI (reference sequence). V dropped 6 bases and J dropped 4 bases, with 9 bases sitting between them. The CDR3 has 13 amino acids. CDR3 sequence (DNA): TGTGCCAGCAGGCCAGACATCACCGGGGAGCTGTTTTTT. This encodes CASRPDITGELFF.

V gene TRBV27 combines with J gene TRBJ2-5; 10 bases map to TRBD2. J gave up 1 base and V 2 bases, and 4 bases lay outside the gene matches. The CDR3 is 16 residues long. Germline CDR1 reads MNHEY; CDR2 reads SMNVEV (reference sequence). The CDR3 region is CASSLVAGGVQETQYF. Here the CDR3 DNA reads TGTGCCAGCAGTTTAGTAGCGGGGGGCGTCCAAGAGACCCAGTACTTC.

The rearrangement uses TRBV6-6 and TRBJ1-1; 7 bases align to TRBD1. The CDR3 has 12 amino acids. Germline V gives CDR1 MNHNY, CDR2 SVGAGI (reference sequence). With V trimmed by 10 bases and J by 3 bases, 5 bases remained unmatched. CDR3 bases: TGTGCCATCTCGGGGACAGACACTGAAGCTTTCTTT. Its translation is CAISGTDTEAFF.

V gene TRBV4-3 combines with J gene TRBJ2-5, with TRBD2 matching 7 bases. The ends lost 4 bases at V and 4 bases at J; junction bases unmatched: 9. CDR1 is LGHNA and CDR2 is YSLEER in the germline V gene. This CDR3 is built from 15 residues. CDR3: CASSPDGLGPETQYF. CDR3 nucleotides: TGCGCCAGCAGCCCAGACGGACTAGGCCCAGAGACCCAGTACTTC.

The CDR3 DNA reads TGCGCCAGCAGACCGGTCCCCCAGGGCAGAAACACTGAAGCTTTCTTT. It yields the protein CASRPVPQGRNTEAFF. J is TRBJ1-1 and V is TRBV5-1, with D possibly matching TRBD1 (5 bases). The CDR3 consists of 16 residues. Germline V gene lookup returns CDR1 SGHRS and CDR2 YFSETQ. V shed 5 bases and J shed 2 bases, with 19 bases lying between them.

The V call is TRBV19, the J call TRBJ2-3, with D possibly matching TRBD1 (6 bases). The CDR3 spans 17 residues. Germline V gene lookup returns CDR1 LNHDA and CDR2 SQIVND (reference sequence). V lost 6 bases, J lost 0 bases, and 19 bases lay in between. The CDR3 DNA follows: TGTGCCAGTAGCGAACATCACCCCCAGGGGAGCACAGATACGCAGTATTTT. Amino acid sequence: CASSEHHPQGSTDTQYF.

The rearrangement joins TRBV19 to TRBJ1-6, with D perhaps TRBD1 (6 bases). This CDR3 region has 15 residues. Germline V gives CDR1 LNHDA, CDR2 SQIVND (reference sequence). With 7 bases removed from V and 5 bases from J, the gap between germline ends came to 15 bases. This chain's CDR3 is CASTRHRDDNSPLHF. As DNA, the CDR3 is TGTGCCAGTACCCGCCACAGGGACGATAATTCACCCCTCCACTTT.

This rearrangement joins TRBV7-7 to TRBJ2-1; 11 positions agree with TRBD2. Germline assignment: CDR1 SSHAT and CDR2 FNYEAQ (reference sequence). This CDR3 comprises 15 residues. The J segment lost 4 bases and the V segment lost 5 bases, leaving 4 bases of the junction unmatched. The CDR3 DNA reads TGTGCCAGCAGCGCGAGACTAGCGGGATACAATGAGCAGTTCTTC. Translating it yields CASSARLAGYNEQFF. The variable domain in full, with the rest retrieved from reference TRBV7-7 and TRBJ2-1, is GAGVSQSPRYKVTKRGQDVTLRCDPISSHATLYWYQQALGQGPEFLTYFNYEAQPDKSGLPSDRFSAERPEGSISTLTIQRTEQRDSAMYRCASSARLAGYNEQFFGPGTRLTVL.

The genes are TRBV2 and TRBJ2-3, with 8 bases aligning to TRBD2. This CDR3 has 14 amino acids. With V trimmed by 0 bases and J by 8 bases, 4 bases remained unmatched. Germline values: CDR1 SNHLY, CDR2 FYNNEI. CDR3 DNA sequence: TGTGCCAGCAGTGAAGCCGGTAGCGGGATTACGCAGTATTTT. Protein: CASSEAGSGITQYF. Looking up the rest from reference TRBV2 and TRBJ2-3 gives the full variable domain: EPEVTQTPSHQVTQMGQEVILRCVPISNHLYFYWYRQILGQKVEFLVSFYNNEISEKSEIFDDQFSVERPDGSNFTLKIRSTKLEDSAMYFCASSEAGSGITQYFGPGTRLTVL.

This chain links TRBV4-3 with TRBJ1-5, with 9 bases that match TRBD1. The germline V gene encodes CDR1 LGHNA and CDR2 YSLEER. V shed 5 bases, J shed 3 bases, and the junction held 2 bases outside the gene matches. The CDR3 consists of 14 residues. CDR3 residues: CASSRDRVNQPQHF. CDR3 DNA: TGCGCCAGCAGCAGGGACAGGGTCAATCAGCCCCAGCATTTT.

This clone has only a few counts. The gene calls are TRBV20-1 and TRBJ1-1, with D unresolved. V was clipped by 4 bases and J by 2 bases, with 5 bases between them. The CDR3 is 11 residues long. Germline V gene data show CDR1 as DFQATT and CDR2 as SNEGSKA (reference sequence). The CDR3 DNA reads TGCAGTGCTATACTAAACACTGAAGCTTTCTTT. Residues: CSAILNTEAFF.

This chain uses TRBV4-3 with TRBJ2-3, with D possibly TRBD2 on 5 matching bases. In germline, CDR1 is LGHNA, CDR2 YSLEER. V lost 8 bases and J lost 1, with 10 bases in between. The CDR3 covers 13 residues. The CDR3: CASRGLGTDTQYF. The CDR3 region has the DNA TGCGCCAGCCGAGGACTGGGCACAGATACGCAGTATTTT.

CDR3 residues: CASSSGGYGYTF. CDR3 nucleotides: TGTGCCAGCAGCTCCGGGGGCTATGGCTACACCTTC. The chain recombines TRBV5-6 with TRBJ1-2; D might be TRBD1 (5 bases). The CDR3 loop spans 12 amino acids. Germline CDR1 is SGHDT and CDR2 is YYEEEE. Trimming shortened V by 3 bases and J by 4 bases, and 7 bases separated the two germline ends. Together with reference TRBV5-6 and TRBJ1-2, the CDR3 gives the full variable domain: DAGVTQSPTHLIKTRGQQVTLRCSPKSGHDTVSWYQQALGQGPQFIFQYYEEEERQRGNFPDRFSGHQFPNYSSELNVNALLLGDSALYLCASSSGGYGYTFGSGTRLTVV.

The chain recombines TRBV5-4 with TRBJ2-7; 7 bases align to TRBD2. Trimming at V came to 6 bases and at J to 6 bases, leaving 12 bases not matched to a gene. CDR1 SGHNT and CDR2 YYREEE come from the germline V gene (reference sequence). This CDR3 is built from 14 residues. The CDR3 coding sequence is TGTGCCAGCAAGGGGTCGGTGGGGGAGGGCGAGCAGTACTTC. The encoded protein is CASKGSVGEGEQYF.

The V call is TRBV12-5, the J call TRBJ2-1, with 7 positions matching TRBD2. This CDR3 region has 16 residues. The trim removed 5 bases at V and 2 bases at J, leaving 9 bases unmatched. Germline loops: CDR1 LGHNT, CDR2 FRNRAP. This CDR3 reads CASGTGTGTTYNEQFF. CDR3 DNA: TGTGCTAGTGGTACAGGAACCGGGACTACCTACAATGAGCAGTTCTTC.

The chain has TRBV6-5 and TRBJ2-2; TRBD1 might be the D (7 bases). Germline V CDR1 and CDR2: MNHEY, SVGAGI. The CDR3 spans 15 residues. The V and J ends lost 5 bases and 4 bases respectively, with 14 bases between them. The chain's CDR3 is CASSIGGTVTGELFF. The CDR3 coding sequence is TGTGCCAGCAGTATAGGGGGGACAGTCACCGGGGAGCTGTTTTTT.

The chain joins TRBV11-3 to TRBJ1-1; no reliable D call. There are 13 residues in the CDR3. V lost 2 bases to trimming and J lost 6 bases, with 10 bases between them. Germline V gene sequence: CDR1 SGHNT, CDR2 YENEEA. The CDR3 DNA reads TGTGCCAGCAGCTTAAGGGTGGAGGCTGAAGCTTTCTTT. Its translation is CASSLRVEAEAFF. Filled out from reference TRBV11-3 and TRBJ1-1, the complete variable domain reads EAGVVQSPRYKIIEKKQPVAFWCNPISGHNTLYWYLQNLGQGPELLIRYENEEAVDDSQLPKDRFSAERLKGVDSTLKIQPAELGDSAVYLCASSLRVEAEAFFGQGTRLTVV.

CDR3 residues: CASSSPGTGKIYEQYF. Written as DNA, the CDR3 is TGTGCCAGCAGTTCTCCCGGGACAGGGAAGATCTACGAGCAGTACTTC. This chain links TRBV28 with TRBJ2-7; 9 nucleotides agree with TRBD1. Per germline, CDR1 MDHEN and CDR2 SYDVKM. This CDR3 spans 16 amino acids. Trimming removed 4 bases from V and 3 bases from J; junction bases left unmatched: 10.

In this sample, this clone turned up once. The V gene is TRBV7-3, the J gene TRBJ2-1, with D maybe TRBD2 (5 bases). The germline CDR1 and CDR2 sequences are SGHTA and FQGTGA. This CDR3 comprises 14 residues. V gave up 2 bases and J gave up 3 bases, with 8 bases separating them. The CDR3 region has the DNA TGTGCCAGCAGCTTATCACTAGACTACAATGAGCAGTTCTTC. This translates into CASSLSLDYNEQFF.

This rearrangement joins TRBV5-1 to TRBJ1-1; 8 bases line up with TRBD1. The CDR3 runs to 13 residues. Trimming cost V 4 bases and J 4 bases; bases outside gene matches: 3. Germline CDR1 SGHRS, CDR2 YFSETQ. CDR3 in DNA: TGCGCCAGCAGCCCAGGGGGCGGCACTGAAGCTTTCTTT. Translation: CASSPGGGTEAFF.